This record concerns one T cell receptor (beta chain) sequence. This sample was taken from a study of blood T cell repertoires in COVID-19. Study summary: Italy, Spain and the United States were the sources of the convalescent and acute COVID-19 samples.

Assay: immunoSEQ multiplex PCR; the TCRdb copy retains only in-frame clones and omits some. Of 95,000 to 150,000 clones listed, 75% to 90% are singletons. Specimen: peripheral blood. This TCR was sampled from a man between 70 and 80 years old with active or convalescent COVID-19.

The CDR3 bases are TGTGCCAGCAGCCAGGCCGATAAGCAGCCCCAGCATTTT. This encodes CASSQADKQPQHF. The chain carries TRBV3-1 (or the pseudogene TRBV3-2) and TRBJ1-5; no clear D gene. Trimming left V 3 bases short and J 7 bases short, with 10 bases between. Germline V gene sequence: CDR1 LGHDT, CDR2 YNNKEL (reference sequence). This CDR3 is 13 amino acids long.